Following are 12 T cell receptor beta chains from one sample sequenced in a study of shared T cell receptors in the human thymus. Using immunoSEQ multiplex PCR, the repertoire was profiled, and TCRdb retains in-frame clones only, with some absent. This sample has roughly 500,000 clones; more than 75% occur once, and the top ten carry about 0.013%. The same data also went into a second study, on human thymus T cells.

Source material: thymocytes. Receptors originate from a boy under three years old with a congenital heart defect.

The V gene is TRBV9, the J gene TRBJ1-2, with D unclear. Germline lookup yields CDR1 SGDLS and CDR2 YYNGEE. CDR3 size: 14 residues. Deletions cut 3 bases from V and 6 bases from J, with 15 bases between. CDR3 sequence (DNA): TGTGCCAGCAGCGCCGAGGCTGTCTCTAATGGCTACACCTTC. It encodes CASSAEAVSNGYTF.

The V call is TRBV29-1, the J call TRBJ2-1; D may be TRBD1 (5 bases). Trimming cost V 5 bases and J 4 bases, with 6 bases left between them. This CDR3 has 11 amino acids. CDR1 SQVTM and CDR2 ANQGSEA come from the germline V gene. CDR3 sequence: CSVPGYNEQFF. The CDR3 DNA follows: TGCAGCGTTCCAGGGTACAATGAGCAGTTCTTC.

As concerns this clone: Other nucleotide sequences in the sample specify the same CDR3. This sequence joins TRBV6-1 and TRBJ1-1, with 8 bases aligning to TRBD1. CDR1 and CDR2 (germline): MNHNS, SASEGT. CDR3 length: 13 residues. Trimming removed 6 bases from V and 2 bases from J; junction bases left unmatched: 2. The CDR3 DNA is TGTGCCAGCAGCGGACAGGGCAACACTGAAGCTTTCTTT. This translates into CASSGQGNTEAFF.

The chain has TRBV28 and TRBJ2-7; no definite D call. Per the germline V gene, CDR1 is MDHEN and CDR2 is SYDVKM. V was cut by 3 bases and J by 5 bases, with 17 bases left in between. This CDR3 is built from 15 residues. The chain's CDR3 is CASSLFPDKAHEQYF. In DNA, the CDR3 is TGTGCCAGCAGTTTGTTCCCCGACAAGGCCCACGAGCAGTACTTC.

This clone was seen more than once but under ten times. V and J are TRBV11-1 and TRBJ1-2; D is unresolved. The V gene lost 5 bases and the J gene lost 10 bases, with 14 bases spanning the gap. This CDR3 has 12 amino acids. Germline V gene sequence: CDR1 SGHAT, CDR2 FQDESV (reference sequence). CDR3 amino acids: CASSPRHAPYTF. In DNA form, the CDR3 reads TGTGCCAGCAGCCCAAGACATGCTCCCTACACCTTC. The variable domain in full, with the rest retrieved from reference TRBV11-1 and TRBJ1-2, is EAEVAQSPRYKITEKSQAVAFWCDPISGHATLYWYRQILGQGPELLVQFQDESVVDDSQLPKDRFSAERLKGVDSTLKIQPAELGDSAMYLCASSPRHAPYTFGSGTRLTVV.

The V call is TRBV7-9, the J call TRBJ2-1, with 10 bases aligning to TRBD2. Germline V lookup: CDR1 SEHNR, CDR2 FQNEAQ (reference sequence). CDR3 length equals 17 residues. Unmatched junction bases numbered 2, after V lost 0 bases and J lost 0 bases. CDR3 sequence (DNA): TGTGCCAGCAGCTTAGCTCCTAGCGGGAGCTCCTACAATGAGCAGTTCTTC. Its translation is CASSLAPSGSSYNEQFF.

This rearrangement joins TRBV5-6 to TRBJ2-3, with 7 positions matching TRBD2. Germline values: CDR1 SGHDT, CDR2 YYEEEE. Trimming took 7 bases from V and 3 from J; bases not matched to a gene: 8. This CDR3 comprises 14 residues. In DNA form, the CDR3 reads TGTGCCAGCCTCCCGTCGGGGGGTACAGATACGCAGTATTTT. Protein: CASLPSGGTDTQYF.

The chain is built from TRBV7-6 and TRBJ2-1, with 9 bases matching TRBD2. V trimming: 5 bases; J trimming: 0 bases; junction bases outside the gene matches: 8. This CDR3 is 17 amino acids long. The germline V gene encodes CDR1 SGHVS and CDR2 FNYEAQ. The CDR3 DNA reads TGTGCCAGCAGCCATCGTGCTAGCGGGAACTCCTACAATGAGCAGTTCTTC. This sequence encodes CASSHRASGNSYNEQFF.

Only a few counts were recorded for this clone. The CDR3 sequence: CASRSPGLTYNEQFF. Written as DNA, the CDR3 is TGTGCCAGCAGATCCCCGGGACTAACGTACAATGAGCAGTTCTTC. The chain uses TRBV7-8 and TRBJ2-1; 7 bases map to TRBD2. Germline trimming cut 6 bases from V and 4 bases from J; bases unmatched to any gene: 9. Germline-derived CDR1 and CDR2 are SGHVS and FQNEAQ. The CDR3 extends over 15 amino acids.

The rearrangement joins TRBV28 to TRBJ2-7; 14 nucleotides align to TRBD2. Losses at the gene ends were 6 bases for V and 0 bases for J; bases not matched to a gene: 4. Germline V gene sequence: CDR1 MDHEN, CDR2 SYDVKM. This CDR3 has 16 residues. CDR3 in amino acids: CASSQGLAGVSYEQYF. For the CDR3, the DNA is TGTGCCAGCAGCCAGGGACTAGCGGGAGTCTCCTACGAGCAGTACTTC.

The chain combines TRBV15 with TRBJ2-7; TRBD1 matches 9 bases. This CDR3 has 15 residues. Unmatched junction bases numbered 9, after V lost 6 bases and J lost 3 bases. Per germline, CDR1 LNHNV and CDR2 YYDKDF (reference sequence). The CDR3 spells CATRRDPGQGYEQYF. The DNA of the CDR3 is TGTGCCACCAGGAGGGATCCGGGACAGGGCTACGAGCAGTACTTC.

The chain joins TRBV30 to TRBJ1-2; 8 bases match TRBD1. V lost 4 bases and J lost 8; bases outside the gene matches: 3. This CDR3 spans 11 amino acids. Germline lookup yields CDR1 GTSNPN and CDR2 SVGIG (reference sequence). DNA for the CDR3: TGTGCCTGGAATGGGACAGGCGGCTACACCTTC. It encodes CAWNGTGGYTF.